Listed below are T cell receptor beta chains from one sample, sequenced in a study of CD8+ T cells in alopecia areata. Data came from immunoSEQ multiplex PCR; TCRdb stores just in-frame clones and leaves some out. The sample records about 200,000 clones, 50% to 60% being singletons. The material was CD4+ T cells sorted from blood, obtained at week 0. The receptors come from a human donor with alopecia areata. Both conserved end residues are part of each CDR3. Fields, in order: D gene, CDR3 length, V gene, J gene, clone size, CDR3 DNA, CDR3 protein. D genes are given only for firm matches. Only some rows state a clone size, as once, few, many or a class for expanded clones.

d_gene: NA
len: 16
v_gene: TRBV27
j_gene: TRBJ1-1
abundance: NA
CDR3nt: TGTGCCAGCAGTTTACCGCCAGGGCGGGGGAACACTGAAGCTTTCTTT
CDR3aa: CASSLPPGRGNTEAFF

d_gene: TRBD1
len: 15
v_gene: TRBV18
j_gene: TRBJ1-5
abundance: NA
CDR3nt: TGTGCCAGCTCACCAAGGACAGGGGGCGATCAGCCCCAGCATTTT
CDR3aa: CASSPRTGGDQPQHF

d_gene: NA
len: 11
v_gene: TRBV20-1
j_gene: TRBJ1-2
abundance: few
CDR3nt: TGCAGTGCTAGAGATCCGGGTGGCTACACCTTC
CDR3aa: CSARDPGGYTF

d_gene: NA
len: 17
v_gene: TRBV4-1
j_gene: TRBJ2-7
abundance: NA
CDR3nt: TGCGCCAGCAGCCAAGAAAGGGGCAGACTTAACTCCTACGAGCAGTACTTC
CDR3aa: CASSQERGRLNSYEQYF

d_gene: TRBD2
len: 15
v_gene: TRBV6-5
j_gene: TRBJ2-7
abundance: few
CDR3nt: TGTGCCAGCAGTTACTCTGGCGGGAGCTCCTACGAGCAGTACTTC
CDR3aa: CASSYSGGSSYEQYF

d_gene: NA
len: 16
v_gene: TRBV7-9
j_gene: TRBJ2-2
abundance: few
CDR3nt: TGTGCCAGCAGCTTGGGCCTAGCCCTAGACACCGGGGAGCTGTTTTTT
CDR3aa: CASSLGLALDTGELFF

d_gene: NA
len: 13
v_gene: TRBV7-2
j_gene: TRBJ2-5
abundance: NA
CDR3nt: TGTGCCAGCAGCTGGCAGGGTCAGGAGACCCAGTACTTC
CDR3aa: CASSWQGQETQYF

d_gene: NA
len: 14
v_gene: TRBV2
j_gene: TRBJ2-3
abundance: NA
CDR3nt: TGTGCCAGCCCACTCAGGGTCGGGGATCGTACGCAGTATTTT
CDR3aa: CASPLRVGDRTQYF

d_gene: TRBD1
len: 14
v_gene: TRBV25-1
j_gene: TRBJ1-1
abundance: NA
CDR3nt: TGTGCCAGCAGTCTTTCCGGGACAGGTCCTGAAGCTTTCTTT
CDR3aa: CASSLSGTGPEAFF

d_gene: TRBD1
len: 15
v_gene: TRBV7-6
j_gene: TRBJ1-2
abundance: NA
CDR3nt: TGTGCCAGCAGCCCCGGACAGGGGGGTCACTATGGCTACACCTTC
CDR3aa: CASSPGQGGHYGYTF

d_gene: TRBD1
len: 14
v_gene: TRBV9
j_gene: TRBJ2-7
abundance: NA
CDR3nt: TGTGCCAGCAGCGGACAACAGGGGGCCGGCGAGCAGTACTTC
CDR3aa: CASSGQQGAGEQYF

d_gene: NA
len: 17
v_gene: TRBV13
j_gene: TRBJ1-1
abundance: NA
CDR3nt: TGTGCCAGCACCCTCCGCCCGTTGGGGGCCGAGGACACTGAAGCTTTCTTT
CDR3aa: CASTLRPLGAEDTEAFF

d_gene: NA
len: 16
v_gene: TRBV10-3
j_gene: TRBJ1-5
abundance: NA
CDR3nt: TGTGCCATCAGTGAGTCGAGGGCGGGGGGCAATCAGCCCCAGCATTTT
CDR3aa: CAISESRAGGNQPQHF

d_gene: NA
len: 13
v_gene: TRBV30
j_gene: TRBJ1-4
abundance: few
CDR3nt: TGTGCCTGGAGTTGGGCAGGGAATGAAAAACTGTTTTTT
CDR3aa: CAWSWAGNEKLFF

d_gene: TRBD2
len: 14
v_gene: TRBV10-3
j_gene: TRBJ2-5
abundance: NA
CDR3nt: TGTGCCATCAGTCTAGCGGCCACTCAAGAGACCCAGTACTTC
CDR3aa: CAISLAATQETQYF

d_gene: NA
len: 16
v_gene: TRBV5-1
j_gene: TRBJ1-4
abundance: many
CDR3nt: TGCGCCAGCAGCCGTAGGGATATGCAGGGTATTGAAAAACTGTTTTTT
CDR3aa: CASSRRDMQGIEKLFF

d_gene: NA
len: 16
v_gene: TRBV5-6
j_gene: TRBJ2-7
abundance: NA
CDR3nt: TGTGCCAGCAGCTTGAATCTGGGGGAACTCTCCTACGAGCAGTACTTC
CDR3aa: CASSLNLGELSYEQYF

d_gene: NA
len: 18
v_gene: TRBV5-1
j_gene: TRBJ1-2
abundance: NA
CDR3nt: TGCGCCAGCAGCTTGAGGCGGTCAGGCGGACATGGTAACTATGGCTACACCTTC
CDR3aa: CASSLRRSGGHGNYGYTF

d_gene: TRBD1
len: 17
v_gene: TRBV30
j_gene: TRBJ2-7
abundance: few
CDR3nt: TGTGCCCACCGCGCGGGACAGGGGAGGGGTAGGTCGGGAGTGCAGTACTTC
CDR3aa: CAHRAGQGRGRSGVQYF

d_gene: NA
len: 14
v_gene: TRBV29-1
j_gene: TRBJ1-1
abundance: NA
CDR3nt: TGCAGCGTGGAGGGCTTAAGGGAGGGGACTGAAGCTTTCTTT
CDR3aa: CSVEGLREGTEAFF

d_gene: TRBD1
len: 14
v_gene: TRBV7-9
j_gene: TRBJ1-2
abundance: few
CDR3nt: TGTGCCAGCAGCCCAGGACAGGGTGTCTATGGCTACACCTTC
CDR3aa: CASSPGQGVYGYTF

d_gene: NA
len: 13
v_gene: TRBV6-5
j_gene: TRBJ1-2
abundance: NA
CDR3nt: TGTGCCAGCAGTTACGCTTCCTTCTATGGCTACACCTTC
CDR3aa: CASSYASFYGYTF

d_gene: NA
len: 13
v_gene: TRBV5-1
j_gene: TRBJ2-3
abundance: NA
CDR3nt: TGCGCCACCAGAGACGGGTTCGGGGATACGCAGTATTTT
CDR3aa: CATRDGFGDTQYF

d_gene: NA
len: 13
v_gene: TRBV18
j_gene: TRBJ2-7
abundance: NA
CDR3nt: TGTGCCAGCTCCCGACGACAGGAAGACGAGCAGTACTTC
CDR3aa: CASSRRQEDEQYF

d_gene: TRBD1
len: 16
v_gene: TRBV18
j_gene: TRBJ2-3
abundance: NA
CDR3nt: TGTGCCAGCTCACCCGGACAGGGTGGAGTAGCAGATACGCAGTATTTT
CDR3aa: CASSPGQGGVADTQYF

d_gene: NA
len: 16
v_gene: TRBV5-1
j_gene: TRBJ2-1
abundance: once
CDR3nt: TGCGCCAGCAGCTTGGAAGGTGTAAGCTCCTACAATGAGCAGTTCTTC
CDR3aa: CASSLEGVSSYNEQFF

d_gene: NA
len: 14
v_gene: TRBV30
j_gene: TRBJ1-1
abundance: NA
CDR3nt: TGTGCCTGGACCACGAGGGGAGGGGTCATGAAGGCTTTCTTT
CDR3aa: CAWTTRGGVMKAFF

d_gene: NA
len: 16
v_gene: TRBV15
j_gene: TRBJ2-3
abundance: NA
CDR3nt: TGTGCCACCAGCAGAGATCTGGGGGGCCGCACAGATACGCAGTATTTT
CDR3aa: CATSRDLGGRTDTQYF

d_gene: TRBD2
len: 14
v_gene: TRBV29-1
j_gene: TRBJ2-1
abundance: NA
CDR3nt: TGCAGTGTTGCGGGGGTCAGCTCCTACAATGAGCAGTTCTTC
CDR3aa: CSVAGVSSYNEQFF

d_gene: TRBD1
len: 17
v_gene: TRBV5-1
j_gene: TRBJ1-4
abundance: NA
CDR3nt: TGCGCCAGCAGCAAACCGGGACAGGGAAGAGCTAATGAAAAACTGTTTTTT
CDR3aa: CASSKPGQGRANEKLFF

d_gene: TRBD1
len: 13
v_gene: TRBV7-2
j_gene: TRBJ1-2
abundance: NA
CDR3nt: TGTGCCAGCAGCCCGTGGACAGGGTCTGGCTACACCTTC
CDR3aa: CASSPWTGSGYTF

d_gene: NA
len: 14
v_gene: TRBV5-1
j_gene: TRBJ2-5
abundance: once
CDR3nt: TGCGCCAGCAGCTTGGGACACATGATGGAGACCCAGTACTTC
CDR3aa: CASSLGHMMETQYF

d_gene: TRBD1
len: 12
v_gene: TRBV6-5
j_gene: TRBJ2-3
abundance: NA
CDR3nt: TGTGCCAGTAAGACAGGGTCAGATACGCAGTATTTT
CDR3aa: CASKTGSDTQYF

d_gene: TRBD1
len: 13
v_gene: TRBV30
j_gene: TRBJ1-5
abundance: NA
CDR3nt: TGTGCCTGGAGTCAGACAGGGAATCAGCCCCAGCATTTT
CDR3aa: CAWSQTGNQPQHF

d_gene: TRBD1
len: 11
v_gene: TRBV20-1
j_gene: TRBJ2-3
abundance: NA
CDR3nt: TGCAGTGGAGGGACAGGGTCTACGCAGTATTTT
CDR3aa: CSGGTGSTQYF

d_gene: NA
len: 14
v_gene: TRBV5-6
j_gene: TRBJ1-4
abundance: few
CDR3nt: TGTGCCAGCAGCAAACGGGACATCGGTGAAAAACTGTTTTTT
CDR3aa: CASSKRDIGEKLFF

d_gene: NA
len: 12
v_gene: TRBV5-1
j_gene: TRBJ2-7
abundance: NA
CDR3nt: TGCGCCAGCAGCCCACAAACCTACGAGCAGTACTTC
CDR3aa: CASSPQTYEQYF

d_gene: NA
len: 14
v_gene: TRBV6-5
j_gene: TRBJ1-2
abundance: NA
CDR3nt: TGTGCCAGCAGTTATGGTAATCAAAACTATGGCTACACCTTC
CDR3aa: CASSYGNQNYGYTF

d_gene: TRBD1
len: 13
v_gene: TRBV4-2
j_gene: TRBJ1-2
abundance: once
CDR3nt: TGTGCCAGCAGCCAAGGGACAGGGGATGGCTACACCTTC
CDR3aa: CASSQGTGDGYTF

d_gene: TRBD2
len: 16
v_gene: TRBV5-1
j_gene: TRBJ2-1
abundance: NA
CDR3nt: TGCGCCAGCAGCTTCTCTCTCCGGGTAGCGGGAGCTGAGCAGTTCTTC
CDR3aa: CASSFSLRVAGAEQFF

d_gene: NA
len: 14
v_gene: TRBV29-1
j_gene: TRBJ2-3
abundance: NA
CDR3nt: TGCAGCGTGCCCCGCGGGGGCATGGCAGATACGCAGTATTTT
CDR3aa: CSVPRGGMADTQYF

d_gene: TRBD1
len: 15
v_gene: TRBV13
j_gene: TRBJ1-6
abundance: NA
CDR3nt: TGTGCCAGCAGCACCGGACAGGGCCATAATTCACCCCTCCACTTT
CDR3aa: CASSTGQGHNSPLHF

d_gene: TRBD2
len: 13
v_gene: TRBV7-9
j_gene: TRBJ2-2
abundance: NA
CDR3nt: TGTGCCAGCCTAGCGGAAAACACCGGGGAGCTGTTTTTT
CDR3aa: CASLAENTGELFF

d_gene: NA
len: 13
v_gene: TRBV5-1
j_gene: TRBJ1-1
abundance: NA
CDR3nt: TGCGCCAGCGGACTTCAGGGGAACACTGAAGCTTTCTTT
CDR3aa: CASGLQGNTEAFF

d_gene: NA
len: 15
v_gene: TRBV6-5
j_gene: TRBJ1-5
abundance: NA
CDR3nt: TGTGCCAGCAGTGGGCGGCGGGGAAGCAATCAGCCCCAGCATTTT
CDR3aa: CASSGRRGSNQPQHF